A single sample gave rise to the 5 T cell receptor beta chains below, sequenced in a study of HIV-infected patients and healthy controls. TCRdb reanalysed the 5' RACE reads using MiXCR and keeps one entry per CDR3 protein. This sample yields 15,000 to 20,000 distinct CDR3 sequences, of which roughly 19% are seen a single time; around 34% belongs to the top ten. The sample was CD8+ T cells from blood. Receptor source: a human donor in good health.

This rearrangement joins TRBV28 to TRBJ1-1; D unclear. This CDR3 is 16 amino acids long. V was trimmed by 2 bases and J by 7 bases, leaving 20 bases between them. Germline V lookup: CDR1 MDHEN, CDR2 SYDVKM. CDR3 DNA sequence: TGTGCCAGCAGTTTAGCCTTCGAAGGACGGAGGGTTGAAGCTTTCTTT. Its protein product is CASSLAFEGRRVEAFF.

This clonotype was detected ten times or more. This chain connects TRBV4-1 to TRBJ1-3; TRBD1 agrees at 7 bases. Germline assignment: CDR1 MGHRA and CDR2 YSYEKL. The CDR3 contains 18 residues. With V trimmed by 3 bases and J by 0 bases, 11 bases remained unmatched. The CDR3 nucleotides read TGCGCCAGCAGCCAGGGACCGGGACAGACCTACTCTGGAAACACCATATATTTT. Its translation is CASSQGPGQTYSGNTIYF.

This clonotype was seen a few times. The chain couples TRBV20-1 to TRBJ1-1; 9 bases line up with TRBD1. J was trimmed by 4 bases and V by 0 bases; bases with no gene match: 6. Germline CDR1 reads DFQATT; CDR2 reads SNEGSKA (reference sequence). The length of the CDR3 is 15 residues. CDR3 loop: CSARDLYRGPTEAFF. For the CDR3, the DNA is TGCAGTGCTAGAGATCTCTACAGGGGGCCCACTGAAGCTTTCTTT.

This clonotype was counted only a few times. The CDR3 region is CASSYELPGVPGWGYSPLHF. The CDR3 nucleotides read TGTGCCAGCAGTTACGAGCTCCCCGGTGTACCCGGGTGGGGATATTCACCCCTCCACTTT. The rearrangement uses TRBV6-5 and TRBJ1-6, with D unresolved. The V gene's germline CDR1 is MNHEY and CDR2 SVGAGI. The CDR3 sequence is 20 residues long. V lost 2 bases and J 8 bases, leaving 28 bases between the germline ends.

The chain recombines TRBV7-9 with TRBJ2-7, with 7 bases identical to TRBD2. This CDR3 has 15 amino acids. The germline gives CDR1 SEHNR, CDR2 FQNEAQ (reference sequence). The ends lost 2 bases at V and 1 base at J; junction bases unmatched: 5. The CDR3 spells CASSLISGGSYEQYF. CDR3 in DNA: TGTGCCAGCAGCTTAATCTCGGGAGGTTCCTACGAGCAGTACTTC.